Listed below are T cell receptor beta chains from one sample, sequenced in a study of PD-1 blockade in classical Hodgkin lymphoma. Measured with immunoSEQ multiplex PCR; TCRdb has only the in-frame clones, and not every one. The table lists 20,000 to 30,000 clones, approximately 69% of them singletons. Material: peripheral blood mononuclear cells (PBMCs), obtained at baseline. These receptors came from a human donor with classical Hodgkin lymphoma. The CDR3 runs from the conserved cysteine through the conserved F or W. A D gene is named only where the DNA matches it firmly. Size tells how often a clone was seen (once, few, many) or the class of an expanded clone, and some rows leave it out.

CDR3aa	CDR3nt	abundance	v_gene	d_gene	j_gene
CASSAGDSPPYEQYF	TGTGCCAGCAGCGCGGGGGACAGTCCACCCTACGAGCAGTACTTC	.	TRBV9	.	TRBJ2-7
CASSLDPGLAGRQETQYF	TGTGCCAGCAGCTTAGATCCCGGGCTAGCGGGGCGCCAGGAGACCCAGTACTTC	.	TRBV11-2	TRBD2	TRBJ2-5
CASSEAGGPYEQYF	TGTGCCAGCAGCGAAGCGGGGGGGCCTTACGAGCAGTACTTC	once	TRBV9	TRBD2	TRBJ2-7
CASSQIGEQYF	TGCGCCAGCAGCCAAATAGGGGAGCAGTACTTC	medium-sized	TRBV4-1	.	TRBJ2-7
CASSSQPTGGSPLHF	TGTGCCAGCAGTTCCCAGCCGACAGGGGGATCACCCCTCCACTTT	medium-sized	TRBV27	TRBD1	TRBJ1-6
CASSLEDATNEKLFF	TGTGCCAGCAGCTTGGAGGATGCAACTAATGAAAAACTGTTTTTT	.	TRBV5-5	.	TRBJ1-4
CASSLDWTGRLGAFF	TGTGCCAGCAGCTTAGATTGGACAGGGAGGTTGGGAGCTTTCTTT	.	TRBV7-3	TRBD1	TRBJ1-1
CASSVDGWADSPLHF	TGTGCCAGCAGTGTGGACGGCTGGGCGGATTCACCCCTCCACTTT	.	TRBV6-1	.	TRBJ1-6
CASNKQRNTEAFF	TGCGCCAGCAATAAACAGCGGAACACTGAAGCTTTCTTT	.	TRBV10-2	.	TRBJ1-1
CASSSFQMNTEAFF	TGTGCCAGCAGCTCATTCCAGATGAACACTGAAGCTTTCTTT	.	TRBV5-4	.	TRBJ1-1
CASRTTGAPYEQYF	TGTGCCAGCAGGACGACAGGGGCCCCCTACGAGCAGTACTTC	large	TRBV2	TRBD1	TRBJ2-7
CASSRTGPNTEAFF	TGTGCCAGCAGTCGGACAGGGCCGAACACTGAAGCTTTCTTT	.	TRBV6-9	TRBD1	TRBJ1-1
CASSPRTHQFF	TGTGCCAGCAGCCCCCGGACACATCAGTTCTTC	.	TRBV9	.	TRBJ2-1
CASSSLAGGATDTQYF	TGTGCCAGCAGTTCCTTAGCGGGGGGGGCCACAGATACGCAGTATTTT	.	TRBV6-5	TRBD2	TRBJ2-3
CASNPSGATGNEQFF	TGTGCCAGCAATCCTTCGGGGGCCACGGGGAATGAGCAGTTCTTC	.	TRBV27	.	TRBJ2-1
CASSRGEPLLHEQYF	TGTGCCAGCAGCCGGGGAGAGCCCCTACTCCACGAGCAGTACTTC	.	TRBV7-9	.	TRBJ2-7
CASSQAVPRTGVSEQFF	TGCGCCAGCAGCCAGGCGGTCCCTCGGACAGGGGTTAGTGAGCAGTTCTTC	.	TRBV4-3	TRBD1	TRBJ2-1
CAWSDKYRGYGYTF	TGTGCCTGGAGTGACAAGTATCGGGGCTATGGCTACACCTTC	.	TRBV30	.	TRBJ1-2
CASSSLAGGISTDTQYF	TGTGCCAGCAGTTCACTAGCGGGGGGTATTAGCACAGATACGCAGTATTTT	few	TRBV28	TRBD2	TRBJ2-3
CASRTGTPRSLNTEAFF	TGTGCCAGCAGGACCGGGACACCTCGCTCCCTGAACACTGAAGCTTTCTTT	.	TRBV21-1	.	TRBJ1-1
CASSQTPGGYQETQYF	TGCGCCAGCAGCCAAACCCCGGGTGGGTACCAAGAGACCCAGTACTTC	.	TRBV4-1	.	TRBJ2-5
CASSPPQGGEAFF	TGTGCCAGCAGTCCCCCCCAGGGAGGGGAGGCTTTCTTT	.	TRBV27	.	TRBJ1-1
CASSGTGVASSYNEQFF	TGTGCCAGTAGTGGGACAGGGGTCGCGAGCTCCTACAATGAGCAGTTCTTC	.	TRBV19	TRBD1	TRBJ2-1
CASSVGDRGIEAFF	TGTGCCAGCAGCGTAGGGGACAGGGGTATTGAAGCTTTCTTT	.	TRBV9	TRBD1	TRBJ1-1
CASTPDYSISFF	TGCGCCAGCACCCCTGACTACTCTATCTCTTTCTTT	few	TRBV10-2	.	TRBJ1-1
CASSFNERDRETQYF	TGTGCCAGCAGTTTTAACGAACGAGATAGGGAGACCCAGTACTTC	.	TRBV7-2	.	TRBJ2-5
CASSGTGAGQPQHF	TGTGCCAGCAGTGGGACAGGGGCCGGTCAGCCCCAGCATTTT	.	TRBV27	TRBD1	TRBJ1-5
CASSPAGGVPSPLHF	TGTGCCAGCAGTCCCGCCGGGGGGGTCCCATCACCCCTCCACTTT	.	TRBV28	.	TRBJ1-6
CAWSVRDRGMGSNQPQHF	TGTGCCTGGAGTGTAAGGGACAGGGGAATGGGTAGCAATCAGCCCCAGCATTTT	.	TRBV30	TRBD1	TRBJ1-5
CASSAHGQARDTQYF	TGTGCCAGCAGCGCCCACGGACAGGCCCGGGATACGCAGTATTTT	.	TRBV21-1	.	TRBJ2-3
CASSTGVLDEQYF	TGTGCCAGCAGCACAGGGGTGCTCGACGAGCAGTACTTC	few	TRBV6-5	TRBD1	TRBJ2-7
CASSLRNWSEQYF	TGTGCCAGCAGCCTACGAAATTGGAGCGAGCAGTACTTC	.	TRBV5-6	.	TRBJ2-7
CASSESDLAKNIQYF	TGTGCCAGCAGCGAGAGTGATCTAGCCAAAAACATTCAGTACTTC	.	TRBV7-8	.	TRBJ2-4
CASSPPLGQKSQETQYF	TGTGCCAGCAGCCCTCCCCTCGGACAGAAATCCCAAGAGACCCAGTACTTC	.	TRBV7-9	.	TRBJ2-5
CASTSPAGGLEKLFF	TGCGCCAGCACCTCCCCAGCGGGGGGTTTGGAAAAACTGTTTTTT	.	TRBV23-1	.	TRBJ1-4
CASSLAREGEAFF	TGTGCCAGCAGCTTAGCCCGAGAGGGTGAAGCTTTCTTT	.	TRBV7-6	.	TRBJ1-1
CASSLGRGRYEQYF	TGTGCCAGCAGCTTAGGGAGGGGTAGGTACGAGCAGTACTTC	.	TRBV7-9	.	TRBJ2-7
CAAGSSPLHF	TGTGCCGCCGGGAGTTCACCCCTCCACTTT	.	TRBV12-1	.	TRBJ1-6
CASSPHRGLANEQFF	TGTGCCAGCAGCCCGCATCGCGGACTAGCCAATGAGCAGTTCTTC	few	TRBV7-9	TRBD2	TRBJ2-1
CASSEELYNSPLHF	TGTGCCAGTAGTGAGGAGCTCTATAATTCACCCCTCCACTTT	few	TRBV19	.	TRBJ1-6
CASSPRGGVGGEAFF	TGCGCCAGCAGCCCACGAGGCGGCGTGGGTGGTGAAGCTTTCTTT	.	TRBV5-1	.	TRBJ1-1
CASRGQIYSNQPQHF	TGCGCCAGCAGAGGACAGATTTATAGCAATCAGCCCCAGCATTTT	.	TRBV2	.	TRBJ1-5
CASSEGRGGSQETQYF	TGTGCCAGCAGTGAAGGACGGGGGGGAAGCCAAGAGACCCAGTACTTC	.	TRBV25-1	TRBD2	TRBJ2-5
CSVARGHNTGELFF	TGCAGCGTTGCCAGGGGACATAACACCGGGGAGCTGTTTTTT	few	TRBV29-1	.	TRBJ2-2
CASSLVGGEQFF	TGTGCCAGCAGCTTAGTCGGGGGGGAGCAGTTCTTC	.	TRBV7-2	TRBD2	TRBJ2-1
CASSAPGLEKLFF	TGTGCCAGCAGTGCTCCGGGGCTTGAAAAACTGTTTTTT	.	TRBV25-1	.	TRBJ1-4
CASSLGQGELTEAFF	TGCGCCAGCAGCTTGGGACAGGGGGAATTGACTGAAGCTTTCTTT	few	TRBV5-1	TRBD1	TRBJ1-1
CASSLGAGYQETQYF	TGTGCCAGCAGCTTAGGGGCAGGGTACCAAGAGACCCAGTACTTC	.	TRBV7-2	.	TRBJ2-5
CASSDQVREQYF	TGTGCCAGCAGTGATCAGGTGCGCGAGCAGTACTTC	few	TRBV2	.	TRBJ2-7
CASSSTAYEQYF	TGTGCCAGCAGCTCTACCGCCTACGAGCAGTACTTC	.	TRBV7-9	.	TRBJ2-7
CASSLQLAGTHEQYF	TGTGCCAGCAGCTTACAACTAGCGGGGACCCACGAGCAGTACTTC	.	TRBV7-3	TRBD2	TRBJ2-7
CASTPTVNTGELFF	TGTGCCAGCACCCCGACAGTGAACACCGGGGAGCTGTTTTTT	.	TRBV5-6	.	TRBJ2-2
CASRRGGTDTQYF	TGTGCCAGCAGAAGGGGTGGAACAGATACGCAGTATTTT	.	TRBV6-5	.	TRBJ2-3
CASSQGLAAVYEKLFF	TGTGCCAGCAGCCAAGGGTTAGCAGCTGTTTATGAAAAACTGTTTTTT	.	TRBV4-2	.	TRBJ1-4
CASSPDPTGGRGYTF	TGTGCCAGCTCACCTGACCCAACAGGGGGCCGTGGCTACACCTTC	medium-sized	TRBV18	TRBD1	TRBJ1-2
CASSPESFPYNSPLHF	TGTGCCAGCAGCCCGGAATCCTTCCCCTATAATTCACCCCTCCACTTT	.	TRBV9	.	TRBJ1-6
CAISKTGTAWQSDNSPLHF	TGTGCCATCAGTAAGACCGGGACAGCCTGGCAGAGTGATAATTCACCCCTCCACTTT	medium-sized	TRBV10-3	TRBD1	TRBJ1-6
CASSQYRTVNYEQYF	TGTGCCAGCAGCCAATACCGGACAGTAAACTACGAGCAGTACTTC	.	TRBV4-2	.	TRBJ2-7
CASSKSTGGVREQYF	TGTGCCAGCAGCAAATCGACAGGGGGCGTGAGGGAGCAGTACTTC	.	TRBV7-2	TRBD1	TRBJ2-7
CASSPVGGVNEKLFF	TGCGCCAGCAGCCCTGTGGGGGGGGTAAATGAAAAACTGTTTTTT	few	TRBV4-3	.	TRBJ1-4